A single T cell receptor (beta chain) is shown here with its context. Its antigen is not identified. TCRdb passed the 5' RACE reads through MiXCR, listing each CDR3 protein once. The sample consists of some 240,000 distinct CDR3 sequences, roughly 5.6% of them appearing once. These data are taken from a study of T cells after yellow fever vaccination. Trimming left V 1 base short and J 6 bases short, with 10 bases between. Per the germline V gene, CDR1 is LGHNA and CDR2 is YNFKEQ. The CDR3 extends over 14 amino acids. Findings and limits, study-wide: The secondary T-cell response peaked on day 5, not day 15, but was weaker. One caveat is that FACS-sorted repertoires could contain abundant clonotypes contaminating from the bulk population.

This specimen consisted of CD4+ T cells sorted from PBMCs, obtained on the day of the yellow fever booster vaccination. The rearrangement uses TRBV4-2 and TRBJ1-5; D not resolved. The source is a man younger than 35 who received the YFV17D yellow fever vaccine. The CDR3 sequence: CASSQGQSLQPQHF. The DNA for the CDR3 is TGTGCCAGCAGCCAAGGACAATCTCTTCAGCCCCAGCATTTT.